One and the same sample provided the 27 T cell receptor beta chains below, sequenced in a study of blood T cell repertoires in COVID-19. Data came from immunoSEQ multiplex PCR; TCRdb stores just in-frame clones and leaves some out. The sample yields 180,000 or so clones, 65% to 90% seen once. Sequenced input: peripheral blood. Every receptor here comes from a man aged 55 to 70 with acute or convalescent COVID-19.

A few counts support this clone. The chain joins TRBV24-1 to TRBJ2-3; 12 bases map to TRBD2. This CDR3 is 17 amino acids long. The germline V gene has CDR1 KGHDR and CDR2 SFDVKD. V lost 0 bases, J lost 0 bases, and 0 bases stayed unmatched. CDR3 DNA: TGTGCCACCAGTGATTTGGGGACTAGCGGGAGCACAGATACGCAGTATTTT. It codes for CATSDLGTSGSTDTQYF.

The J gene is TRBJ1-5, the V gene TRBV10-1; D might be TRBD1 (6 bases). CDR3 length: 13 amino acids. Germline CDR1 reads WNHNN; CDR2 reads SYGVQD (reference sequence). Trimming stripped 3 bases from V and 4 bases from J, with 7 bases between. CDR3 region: CASSDGQNQPQHF. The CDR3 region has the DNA TGCGCCAGCAGTGATGGACAGAATCAGCCCCAGCATTTT.

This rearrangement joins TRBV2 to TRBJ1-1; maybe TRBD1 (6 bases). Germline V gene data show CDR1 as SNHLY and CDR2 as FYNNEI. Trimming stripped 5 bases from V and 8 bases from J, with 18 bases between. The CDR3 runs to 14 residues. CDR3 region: CASSLQQGPSEAFF. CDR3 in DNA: TGTGCCAGCAGTCTTCAACAGGGCCCTTCGGAAGCTTTCTTT.

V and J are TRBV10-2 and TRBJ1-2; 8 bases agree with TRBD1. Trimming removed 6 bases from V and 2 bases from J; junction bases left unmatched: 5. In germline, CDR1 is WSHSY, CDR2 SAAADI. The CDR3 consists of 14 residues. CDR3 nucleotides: TGCGCCAGCAGATCCACAGGGGGAAACTATGGCTACACCTTC. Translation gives CASRSTGGNYGYTF.

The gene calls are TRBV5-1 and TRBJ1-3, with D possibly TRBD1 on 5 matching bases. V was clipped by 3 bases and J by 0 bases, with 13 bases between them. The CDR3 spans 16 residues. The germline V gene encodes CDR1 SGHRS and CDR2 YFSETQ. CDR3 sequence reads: CASSYAGPSSGNTIYF. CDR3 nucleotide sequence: TGCGCCAGCAGCTACGCGGGACCCAGCTCTGGAAACACCATATATTTT.

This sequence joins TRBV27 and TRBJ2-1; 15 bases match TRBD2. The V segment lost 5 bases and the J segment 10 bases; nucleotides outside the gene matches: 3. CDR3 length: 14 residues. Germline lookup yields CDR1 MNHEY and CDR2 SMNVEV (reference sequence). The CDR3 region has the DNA TGTGCCAGCAGTCGGACTAGCGGGAGGGACGAGCAGTTCTTC. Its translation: CASSRTSGRDEQFF.

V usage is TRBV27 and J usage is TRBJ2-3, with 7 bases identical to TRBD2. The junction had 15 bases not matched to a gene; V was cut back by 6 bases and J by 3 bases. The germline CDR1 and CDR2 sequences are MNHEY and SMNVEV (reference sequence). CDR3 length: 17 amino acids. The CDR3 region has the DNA TGTGCCAGCAGGGGTGGGGGGGGTAGCGCCGGAACAGATACGCAGTATTTT. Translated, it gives CASRGGGGSAGTDTQYF.

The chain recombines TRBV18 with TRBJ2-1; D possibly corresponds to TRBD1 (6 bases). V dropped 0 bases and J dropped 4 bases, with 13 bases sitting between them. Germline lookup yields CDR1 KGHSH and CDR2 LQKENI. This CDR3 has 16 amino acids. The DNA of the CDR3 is TGTGCCAGCTCACCACCGAATGGACAGATATACAATGAGCAGTTCTTC. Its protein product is CASSPPNGQIYNEQFF.

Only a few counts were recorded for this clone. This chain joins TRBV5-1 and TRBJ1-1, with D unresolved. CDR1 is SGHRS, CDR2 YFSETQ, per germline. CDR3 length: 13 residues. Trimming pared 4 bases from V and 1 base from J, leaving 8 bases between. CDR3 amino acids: CASSPPGNTEAFF. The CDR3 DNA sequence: TGCGCCAGCAGCCCCCCCGGGAACACTGAAGCTTTCTTT.

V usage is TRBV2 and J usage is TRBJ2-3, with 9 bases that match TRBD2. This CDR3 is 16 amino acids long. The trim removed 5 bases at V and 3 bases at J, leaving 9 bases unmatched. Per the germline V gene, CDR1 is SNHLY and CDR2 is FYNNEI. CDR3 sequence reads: CASSYPLAGATDTQYF. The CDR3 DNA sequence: TGTGCCAGCAGTTACCCCTTAGCGGGAGCTACAGATACGCAGTATTTT.

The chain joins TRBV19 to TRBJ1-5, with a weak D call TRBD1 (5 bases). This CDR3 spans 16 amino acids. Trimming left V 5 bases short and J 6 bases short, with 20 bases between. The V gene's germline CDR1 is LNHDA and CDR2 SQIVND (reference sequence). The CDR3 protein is CASSPPRGGTAQPQHF. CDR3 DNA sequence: TGTGCCAGTAGTCCTCCCCGGGGGGGAACGGCTCAGCCCCAGCATTTT.

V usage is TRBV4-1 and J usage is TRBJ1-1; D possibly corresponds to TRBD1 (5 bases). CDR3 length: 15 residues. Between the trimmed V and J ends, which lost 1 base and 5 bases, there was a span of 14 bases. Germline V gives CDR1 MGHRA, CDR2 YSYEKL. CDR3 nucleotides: TGCGCCAGCAGCCAAGCGTTCAAGGGGAGGACTGAAGCTTTCTTT. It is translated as CASSQAFKGRTEAFF.

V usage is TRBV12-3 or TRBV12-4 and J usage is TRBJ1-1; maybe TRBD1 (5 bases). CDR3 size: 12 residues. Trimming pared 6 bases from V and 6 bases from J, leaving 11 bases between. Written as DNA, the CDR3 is TGTGCCAGCAGGGGGGGACCCCCTGAAGCTTTCTTT. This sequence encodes CASRGGPPEAFF.

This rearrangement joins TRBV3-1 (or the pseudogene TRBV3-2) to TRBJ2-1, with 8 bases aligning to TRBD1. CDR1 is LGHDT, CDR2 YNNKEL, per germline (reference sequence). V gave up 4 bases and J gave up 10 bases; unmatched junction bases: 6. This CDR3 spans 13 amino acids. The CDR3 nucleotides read TGTGCCAGCAGCCGGACAGGGTTCGGCGAGCAGTTCTTC. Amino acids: CASSRTGFGEQFF.

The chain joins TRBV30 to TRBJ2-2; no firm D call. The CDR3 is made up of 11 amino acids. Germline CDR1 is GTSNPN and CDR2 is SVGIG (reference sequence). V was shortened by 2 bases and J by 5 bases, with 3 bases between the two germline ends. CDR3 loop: CAWSRTGELFF. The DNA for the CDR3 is TGTGCCTGGAGTCGGACCGGGGAGCTGTTTTTT.

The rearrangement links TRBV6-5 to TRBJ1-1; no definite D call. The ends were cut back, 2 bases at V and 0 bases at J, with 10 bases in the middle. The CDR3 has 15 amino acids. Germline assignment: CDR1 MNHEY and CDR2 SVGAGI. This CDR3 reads CASSYHTRMNTEAFF. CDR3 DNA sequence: TGTGCCAGCAGTTACCACACCAGAATGAACACTGAAGCTTTCTTT.

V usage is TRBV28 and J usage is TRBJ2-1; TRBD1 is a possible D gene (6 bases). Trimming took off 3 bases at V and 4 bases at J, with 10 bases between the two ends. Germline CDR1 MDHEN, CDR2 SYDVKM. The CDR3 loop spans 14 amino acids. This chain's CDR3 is CASSFGRGYNEQFF. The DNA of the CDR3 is TGTGCCAGCAGTTTCGGCAGGGGTTACAATGAGCAGTTCTTC.

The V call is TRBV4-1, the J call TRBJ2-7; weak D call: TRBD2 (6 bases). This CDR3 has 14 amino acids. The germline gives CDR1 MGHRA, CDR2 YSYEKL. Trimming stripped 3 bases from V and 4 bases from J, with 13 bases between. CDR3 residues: CASSHQPGGYEQYF. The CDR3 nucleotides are TGCGCCAGCAGCCATCAGCCCGGGGGATACGAGCAGTACTTC.

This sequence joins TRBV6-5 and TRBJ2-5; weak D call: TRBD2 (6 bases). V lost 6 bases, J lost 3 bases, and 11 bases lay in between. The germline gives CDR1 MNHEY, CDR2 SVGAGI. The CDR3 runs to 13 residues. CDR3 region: CASRLWGEETQYF. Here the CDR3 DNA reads TGTGCCAGCAGGCTTTGGGGGGAAGAGACCCAGTACTTC.

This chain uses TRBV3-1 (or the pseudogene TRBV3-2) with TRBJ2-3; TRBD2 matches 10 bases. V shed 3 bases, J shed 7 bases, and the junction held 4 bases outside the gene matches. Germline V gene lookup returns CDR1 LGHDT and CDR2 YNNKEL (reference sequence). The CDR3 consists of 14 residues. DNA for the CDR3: TGTGCCAGCAGCCATGGGACTAGCGTACATACGCAGTATTTT. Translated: CASSHGTSVHTQYF.

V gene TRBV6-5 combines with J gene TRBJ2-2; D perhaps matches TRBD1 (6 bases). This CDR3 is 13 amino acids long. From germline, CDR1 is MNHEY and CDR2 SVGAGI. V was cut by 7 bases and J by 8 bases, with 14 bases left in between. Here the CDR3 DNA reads TGTGCCAGCACCCAGGCAGGGGCTGGGGAGCTGTTTTTT. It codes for CASTQAGAGELFF.

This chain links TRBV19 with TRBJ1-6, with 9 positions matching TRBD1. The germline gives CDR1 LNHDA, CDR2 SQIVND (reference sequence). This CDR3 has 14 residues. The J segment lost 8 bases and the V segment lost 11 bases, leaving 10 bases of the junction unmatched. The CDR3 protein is CASNLRDRDSPLHF. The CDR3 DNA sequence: TGTGCCTCAAATCTCCGGGACAGGGATTCACCCCTCCACTTT.

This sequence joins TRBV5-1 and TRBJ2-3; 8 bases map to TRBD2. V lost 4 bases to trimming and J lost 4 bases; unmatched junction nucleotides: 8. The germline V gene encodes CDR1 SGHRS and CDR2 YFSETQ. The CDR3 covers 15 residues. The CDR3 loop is CASSQTSGLADTQYF. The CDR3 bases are TGCGCCAGCAGCCAAACTAGCGGCCTAGCAGATACGCAGTATTTT.

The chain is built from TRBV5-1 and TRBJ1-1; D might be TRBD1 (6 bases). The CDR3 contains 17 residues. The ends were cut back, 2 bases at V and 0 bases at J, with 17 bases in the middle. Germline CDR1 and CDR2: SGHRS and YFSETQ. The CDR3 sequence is CASSLQGPHILNTEAFF. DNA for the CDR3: TGCGCCAGCAGCTTACAGGGCCCACATATACTGAACACTGAAGCTTTCTTT. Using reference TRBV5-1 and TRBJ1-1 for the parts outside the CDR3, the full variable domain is KAGVTQTPRYLIKTRGQQVTLSCSPISGHRSVSWYQQTPGQGLQFLFEYFSETQRNKGNFPGRFSGRQFSNSRSEMNVSTLELGDSALYLCASSLQGPHILNTEAFFGQGTRLTVV.

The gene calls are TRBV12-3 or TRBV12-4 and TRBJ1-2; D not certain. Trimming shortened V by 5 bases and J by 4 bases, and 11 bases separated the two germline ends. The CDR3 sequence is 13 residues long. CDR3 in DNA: TGTGCCAGCAGTCTCGAGGTGGGCTATGGCTACACCTTC. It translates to CASSLEVGYGYTF.

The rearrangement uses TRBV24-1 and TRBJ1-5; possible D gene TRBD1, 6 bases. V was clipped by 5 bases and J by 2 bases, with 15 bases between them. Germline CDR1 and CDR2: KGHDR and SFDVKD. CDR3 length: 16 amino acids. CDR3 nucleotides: TGTGCCACCAGTGCGTCAGGGGCGCGGGGCAATCAGCCCCAGCATTTT. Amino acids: CATSASGARGNQPQHF.

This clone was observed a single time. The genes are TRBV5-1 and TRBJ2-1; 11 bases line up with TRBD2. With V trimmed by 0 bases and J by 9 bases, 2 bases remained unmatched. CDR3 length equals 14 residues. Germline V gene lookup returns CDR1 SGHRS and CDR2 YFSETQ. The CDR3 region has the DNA TGCGCCAGCAGCTTGGGGCTAGCGGGGGGTGAGCAGTTCTTC. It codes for CASSLGLAGGEQFF.